Listed here are 29 T cell receptor beta chains from one sample, sequenced in a study of T cells of healthy individuals. TCRdb reprocessed the 5' RACE reads with MiXCR, giving one entry per CDR3 protein. The sample holds 38,000 or so distinct CDR3 sequences; approximately 4.5% are singletons and the top ten take 9.2%. The receptors were gathered from a human donor in good health.

The table lists this clonotype with many counts. The chain has TRBV5-5 and TRBJ2-2; D gene uncertain. Germline CDR1 SGHKS, CDR2 YYEKEE (reference sequence). CDR3 length: 16 residues. V was cut by 0 bases and J by 7 bases, with 16 bases left in between. CDR3 protein: CASSLESDRFGGELFF. The CDR3 DNA reads TGTGCCAGCAGCTTGGAGTCAGATCGATTTGGCGGGGAGCTGTTTTTT.

The chain couples TRBV20-1 to TRBJ1-3; D not certain. This CDR3 has 13 residues. Trimming shortened V by 2 bases and J by 0 bases, and 5 bases separated the two germline ends. In germline, CDR1 is DFQATT, CDR2 SNEGSKA (reference sequence). The CDR3 spells CSARSASGNTIYF. In DNA, the CDR3 is TGCAGTGCTAGAAGCGCCTCTGGAAACACCATATATTTT.

This clonotype was detected only a few times. The chain combines TRBV19 with TRBJ1-1, with D possibly TRBD1 on 5 matching bases. CDR1 is LNHDA, CDR2 SQIVND, per germline (reference sequence). V lost 3 bases, J lost 5 bases, and 10 bases lay in between. The CDR3 extends over 13 amino acids. The CDR3 DNA sequence: TGTGCCAGTAGTATGGGCCGGGGGACTGAAGCTTTCTTT. Its protein is CASSMGRGTEAFF. Variable domain in full (rest from reference TRBV19 and TRBJ1-1): DGGITQSPKYLFRKEGQNVTLSCEQNLNHDAMYWYRQDPGQGLRLIYYSQIVNDFQKGDIAEGYSVSREKKESFPLTVTSAQKNPTAFYLCASSMGRGTEAFFGQGTRLTVV.

This clonotype came up many times. The J gene is TRBJ2-4, the V gene TRBV12-3 or TRBV12-4; D may correspond to TRBD1 or TRBD2 (5 bases each). V shed 2 bases and J shed 2 bases, with 13 bases lying between them. The CDR3 totals 16 residues. The CDR3: CASSLYGAGTKNIQYF. The CDR3 DNA reads TGTGCCAGCAGTTTATACGGGGCTGGGACCAAAAACATTCAGTACTTC.

This chain uses TRBV11-2 with TRBJ2-1; D call uncertain. The CDR3 is made up of 11 amino acids. Germline-derived CDR1 and CDR2 are SGHAT and FQNNGV. Trimming cost V 1 base and J 8 bases, with 3 bases left between them. In DNA, the CDR3 is TGTGCCAGCAGCTTAGTAGATGAGCAGTTCTTC. Its translation: CASSLVDEQFF.

There are a few counts of this clonotype. The chain couples TRBV4-3 to TRBJ1-4, with 9 nucleotides matching TRBD1. The J segment lost 7 bases and the V segment lost 4 bases, leaving 16 bases of the junction unmatched. This CDR3 comprises 18 residues. Germline V gene data show CDR1 as LGHNA and CDR2 as YSLEER. The CDR3 reads CASSPRLPSTGGVEKLFF. The CDR3 coding sequence is TGCGCCAGCAGCCCCAGACTCCCTTCGACAGGGGGGGTTGAAAAACTGTTTTTT.

This clonotype was seen only a few times. The chain couples TRBV3-1 to TRBJ2-5; D may correspond to TRBD1 or TRBD2 (5 bases each). The CDR3 loop spans 16 amino acids. Trimming stripped 5 bases from V and 1 base from J, with 17 bases between. Germline V gene sequence: CDR1 LGHDT, CDR2 YNNKEL (reference sequence). For the CDR3, the DNA is TGTGCCAGCAGCAAATCCGGAGGACACATCCAAGAGACCCAGTACTTC. Amino acid sequence: CASSKSGGHIQETQYF.

The sample holds many counts of this clonotype. The gene calls are TRBV27 and TRBJ1-5, with D uncertain. Germline V gene data show CDR1 as MNHEY and CDR2 as SMNVEV (reference sequence). The CDR3 extends over 13 amino acids. V gave up 6 bases and J gave up 4 bases, with 10 bases separating them. The CDR3 region is CASRENGNQPQHF. Here the CDR3 DNA reads TGTGCCAGCAGAGAAAACGGGAATCAGCCCCAGCATTTT.

V and J are TRBV5-1 and TRBJ2-3, with D perhaps being TRBD1 or TRBD2 (6 bases each). Germline CDR1 and CDR2: SGHRS and YFSETQ. The CDR3 covers 17 residues. V was pared by 5 bases and J by 1 base, with 20 bases between. CDR3 region: CASRGGRVESRTDTQYF. Written as DNA, the CDR3 is TGCGCCAGCAGGGGGGGCAGGGTCGAAAGTCGCACAGATACGCAGTATTTT.

The chain combines TRBV29-1 with TRBJ2-3; possible D gene TRBD1, 5 bases. V shed 7 bases and J shed 10 bases, with 15 bases lying between them. The CDR3 is made up of 11 amino acids. Germline V gives CDR1 SQVTM, CDR2 ANQGSEA. The CDR3 DNA follows: TGCAGCGCCCTGGTCGCCAGGGCGCAGTATTTT. Protein: CSALVARAQYF.

The V gene is TRBV6-1, the J gene TRBJ1-2; D call uncertain. The germline V gene has CDR1 MNHNS and CDR2 SASEGT. V lost 0 bases to trimming and J lost 0 bases, with 5 bases between them. The CDR3 length is 14 residues. For the CDR3, the DNA is TGTGCCAGCAGTGAAGCGACCCCTAACTATGGCTACACCTTC. It codes for CASSEATPNYGYTF.

V gene TRBV6-4 combines with J gene TRBJ2-6, with D possibly TRBD2 on 5 matching bases. Germline CDR1 is MRHNA and CDR2 is SNTAGT. The CDR3 loop spans 16 amino acids. The V end was cut by 0 bases, the J end by 0 bases, with 6 bases between. CDR3 residues: CASSDSSGSGANVLTF. CDR3 nucleotide sequence: TGTGCCAGCAGTGACTCAAGCGGCTCTGGGGCCAACGTCCTGACTTTC.

Ten or more counts support this clonotype. The genes are TRBV15 and TRBJ1-1; 8 nucleotides align to TRBD1. The CDR3 is made up of 15 amino acids. Germline CDR1 is LNHNV and CDR2 is YYDKDF (reference sequence). Trimming removed 6 bases from V and 5 bases from J; junction bases left unmatched: 11. The CDR3 DNA follows: TGTGCCACCAGGGCTCCCTCGGACAGGGCAACTGAAGCTTTCTTT. As protein: CATRAPSDRATEAFF.

This clonotype has at least ten counts. This rearrangement joins TRBV2 to TRBJ1-1; D is possibly TRBD1 (6 bases). V was shortened by 3 bases and J by 3 bases, with 14 bases between the two germline ends. Germline lookup yields CDR1 SNHLY and CDR2 FYNNEI. The CDR3 runs to 15 residues. The CDR3 region has the DNA TGTGCCAGCAGTGAGAGGGGGGCAAGGGACACTGAAGCTTTCTTT. Amino acid sequence: CASSERGARDTEAFF.

This clonotype was recorded many times. This sequence joins TRBV10-3 and TRBJ2-6, with TRBD1 as a possible D gene (6 bases). V was clipped by 0 bases and J by 0 bases, with 6 bases between them. Germline lookup yields CDR1 ENHRY and CDR2 SYGVKD. CDR3 length: 16 residues. The CDR3 nucleotides read TGTGCCATCAGTGAGTCGGACAGCTCTGGGGCCAACGTCCTGACTTTC. Residues: CAISESDSSGANVLTF.

The sample holds many counts of this clonotype. The chain's CDR3 is CASSSDRSNEQFF. Here the CDR3 DNA reads TGTGCCAGCAGCTCAGACAGGAGCAATGAGCAGTTCTTC. The gene calls are TRBV7-2 and TRBJ2-1, with D perhaps TRBD1 (6 bases). V was clipped by 4 bases and J by 6 bases, with 10 bases between them. The CDR3 extends over 13 amino acids. Germline V gene sequence: CDR1 SGHTA, CDR2 FQGNSA.

V is TRBV10-3 and J is TRBJ1-1; D is undetermined. From germline, CDR1 is ENHRY and CDR2 SYGVKD. The CDR3 has 13 residues. Trimming pared 10 bases from V and 0 bases from J, leaving 12 bases between. The CDR3 loop reads CATAGGVNTEAFF. The DNA of the CDR3 is TGTGCCACCGCCGGTGGGGTGAACACTGAAGCTTTCTTT.

The table lists this clonotype with many counts. This chain links TRBV27 with TRBJ1-4, with 7 bases identical to TRBD1. The V gene end was trimmed by 5 bases and the J gene end by 5 bases; junction bases not matched to a gene: 8. This CDR3 has 15 amino acids. Germline loops: CDR1 MNHEY, CDR2 SMNVEV (reference sequence). The CDR3 nucleotides read TGTGCCAGCAGTCTCCGGACAGGACGCAATGAAAAACTGTTTTTT. This gives the protein CASSLRTGRNEKLFF.

This clonotype was counted ten times or more. The rearrangement links TRBV14 to TRBJ2-2, with D uncertain. Germline V gives CDR1 SGHDN, CDR2 FVKESK. V dropped 4 bases and J dropped 4 bases, with 13 bases sitting between them. This CDR3 is 15 amino acids long. The CDR3 DNA follows: TGTGCCAGCAGCCCACGGAATTGGGGCACCGGGGAGCTGTTTTTT. This sequence encodes CASSPRNWGTGELFF.

Only a few counts were recorded for this clonotype. The V gene is TRBV5-1, the J gene TRBJ2-7; D is tentatively TRBD1 or TRBD2 (6 bases each). This CDR3 is 19 amino acids long. Germline V gene sequence: CDR1 SGHRS, CDR2 YFSETQ. V lost 4 bases and J 7 bases, leaving 33 bases between the germline ends. The CDR3 coding sequence is TGCGCCAGCAGCCCCCGTGGACGTTTGGACCAGACAAGGAGGGGGGAGCAGTACTTC. It specifies CASSPRGRLDQTRRGEQYF.

The table lists this clonotype with many counts. V usage is TRBV5-5 and J usage is TRBJ1-1; the D is unclear. Germline values: CDR1 SGHKS, CDR2 YYEKEE (reference sequence). Trimming took off 4 bases at V and 2 bases at J, with 6 bases between the two ends. The CDR3 has 12 residues. The CDR3 DNA sequence: TGTGCCAGCAGCCCTACCAACACTGAAGCTTTCTTT. Protein: CASSPTNTEAFF.

This clonotype was counted ten times or more. This rearrangement joins TRBV29-1 to TRBJ2-1; possible D gene TRBD1, 6 bases. Germline assignment: CDR1 SQVTM and CDR2 ANQGSEA. V lost 2 bases, J lost 0 bases, and 11 bases lay in between. There are 15 residues in the CDR3. Here the CDR3 reads CSVERGRGSYNEQFF. CDR3 DNA sequence: TGCAGCGTTGAACGGGGCAGGGGCTCCTACAATGAGCAGTTCTTC.

This clonotype was observed many times. This chain joins TRBV5-6 and TRBJ1-1; D not certain. CDR1 and CDR2 (germline): SGHDT, YYEEEE. This CDR3 spans 14 amino acids. V shed 5 bases and J shed 2 bases, with 13 bases lying between them. The CDR3 reads CASRRGRRNTEAFF. The CDR3 nucleotides read TGTGCCAGCAGACGAGGGCGGAGAAACACTGAAGCTTTCTTT.

This clonotype showed up many times. V gene TRBV6-5 combines with J gene TRBJ2-3; 7 nucleotides align to TRBD1. J gave up 1 base and V 2 bases, and 12 bases lay outside the gene matches. The CDR3 extends over 18 amino acids. The germline V gene has CDR1 MNHEY and CDR2 SVGAGI. In nucleotides, the CDR3 is TGTGCCAGCAGTTACAGGGGACAGACCCACGAAGGCACAGATACGCAGTATTTT. It translates to CASSYRGQTHEGTDTQYF.

This rearrangement joins TRBV6-1 to TRBJ1-6, with TRBD1 matching over 7 bases. J was trimmed by 4 bases and V by 0 bases; bases with no gene match: 3. The CDR3 is 16 residues long. The germline gives CDR1 MNHNS, CDR2 SASEGT. The CDR3 spells CASSEAGTVYNSPLHF. The CDR3 DNA reads TGTGCCAGCAGTGAAGCGGGGACAGTATATAATTCACCCCTCCACTTT.

This clonotype has a count of ten or more. The chain joins TRBV11-2 to TRBJ2-7; a possible D gene is TRBD1 (6 bases). V lost 3 bases and J 3 bases, leaving 15 bases between the germline ends. The CDR3 spans 15 residues. Germline CDR1 is SGHAT and CDR2 is FQNNGV. The CDR3 loop reads CASSLAGVPNYEQYF. The CDR3, as DNA: TGTGCCAGCAGCTTGGCAGGGGTCCCCAACTACGAGCAGTACTTC.

In its sample, this clonotype was seen a few times. The chain combines TRBV6-2 or TRBV6-3 with TRBJ2-5, with a possible D match to TRBD2 (5 bases). Trimming cost V 2 bases and J 5 bases, with 15 bases left between them. The CDR3 spans 15 residues. The germline gives CDR1 MNHEY, CDR2 SVGEGT. CDR3 region: CASSYNVSPGETQYF. The CDR3 DNA reads TGTGCCAGCAGTTACAACGTCTCCCCGGGGGAGACCCAGTACTTC.

This clonotype has a count of ten or more. The V call is TRBV7-2, the J call TRBJ2-5, with D perhaps TRBD2 (6 bases). Germline V gene data show CDR1 as SGHTA and CDR2 as FQGNSA. The CDR3 is 17 amino acids. V was cut by 1 base and J by 5 bases, with 20 bases left in between. CDR3 sequence: CASSLGISGTSGETQYF. CDR3 coding DNA: TGTGCCAGCAGCTTAGGAATTAGCGGCACCTCCGGGGAGACCCAGTACTTC.

At least ten counts were recorded for this clonotype. The chain has TRBV7-9 and TRBJ2-3; TRBD2 matches 7 bases. V was clipped by 4 bases and J by 3 bases; unmatched bases: 19. There are 19 residues in the CDR3. The germline V gene has CDR1 SEHNR and CDR2 FQNEAQ (reference sequence). This CDR3 reads CASSSRRGGSGEVTDTQYF. Written as DNA, the CDR3 is TGTGCCAGCAGCTCGAGAAGGGGCGGGAGTGGGGAAGTAACAGATACGCAGTATTTT.